The T cell receptor beta chain described here comes from a study of T cell repertoires in cytomegalovirus infection. Study summary: Public TCR beta signatures indicated both CMV infection and matching HLA type. Overall study findings and caveats: Based on cumulative public TCR beta family frequency, carriers of CMV plus the relevant HLA were identified.

For this clonotype: Its antigen is not identified.

V lost 4 bases to trimming and J lost 4 bases, with 14 bases between them. This CDR3 is built from 14 residues. In germline, CDR1 is SGHRS, CDR2 YFSETQ. TCRdb itself ran the reads through MiXCR, one entry per CDR3 protein. The sample yields fewer than 850,000 distinct CDR3 sequences, under 35% seen once. Material: cultured CD8+ T cells from PBMCs, obtained from culture after CMV antigen stimulation. This receptor was identified in a human donor in good health (CMV status not recorded). Some clones in this sample may be carry-over from other donors' samples. V and J are TRBV5-1 and TRBJ1-1; TRBD1 might be the D (6 bases). CDR3 in amino acids: CASSRDKLGTEAFF. CDR3 sequence (DNA): TGCGCCAGCAGCAGGGACAAGTTGGGCACTGAAGCTTTCTTT. Full variable domain (rest looked up from reference TRBV5-1 and TRBJ1-1): KAGVTQTPRYLIKTRGQQVTLSCSPISGHRSVSWYQQTPGQGLQFLFEYFSETQRNKGNFPGRFSGRQFSNSRSEMNVSTLELGDSALYLCASSRDKLGTEAFFGQGTRLTVV.